A selection of T cell receptor beta chains follows, all from one sample in a study of shared clonotypes between healthy human individuals. Sequenced by immunoSEQ multiplex PCR; TCRdb stores in-frame clones only, minus some. The sample comprises about 1.1 million clones, 75% to 85% of which are singletons, and roughly 0.65% rests with the top ten. Specimen: memory CD4+ T cells from PBMCs. The receptors here all came from a man aged 18 to 30 in good health. Some clones in this sample may be carry-over from other donors' samples. Both conserved end residues are part of each CDR3. A D gene is named only where the DNA matches it firmly. Only some rows state a clone size, as once, few, many or a class for expanded clones.

d_call: TRBD1
clone_size: -
j_call: TRBJ2-1
v_call: TRBV18
cdr3_aa: CASSPGQNNEQFF
cdr3_nt: TGTGCCAGCTCACCGGGACAGAACAATGAGCAGTTCTTC

d_call: TRBD1
clone_size: -
j_call: TRBJ1-4
v_call: TRBV28
cdr3_aa: CASSLSGQGGEKLFF
cdr3_nt: TGTGCCAGCAGTTTATCAGGACAGGGAGGTGAAAAACTGTTTTTT

d_call: -
clone_size: -
j_call: TRBJ2-3
v_call: TRBV11-2
cdr3_aa: CASSVRGALVDTQYF
cdr3_nt: TGTGCCAGCAGCGTCAGAGGAGCGCTGGTGGATACGCAGTATTTT

d_call: TRBD1
clone_size: -
j_call: TRBJ1-3
v_call: TRBV5-1
cdr3_aa: CASSFWGDSLSGNTIYF
cdr3_nt: TGCGCCAGCAGCTTTTGGGGGGACAGCCTCTCTGGAAACACCATATATTTT

d_call: TRBD2
clone_size: -
j_call: TRBJ2-7
v_call: TRBV30
cdr3_aa: CAWTGGRGYEQYF
cdr3_nt: TGTGCCTGGACCGGAGGGCGGGGGTACGAGCAGTACTTC

d_call: -
clone_size: -
j_call: TRBJ1-4
v_call: TRBV18
cdr3_aa: CASSPGPVGEKLFF
cdr3_nt: TGTGCCAGCTCACCAGGCCCCGTGGGGGAAAAACTGTTTTTT

d_call: TRBD2
clone_size: once
j_call: TRBJ2-2
v_call: TRBV5-1
cdr3_aa: CASSLPGGTPGTGELFF
cdr3_nt: TGCGCCAGCAGCTTGCCGGGAGGGACTCCGGGCACCGGGGAGCTGTTTTTT

d_call: -
clone_size: many
j_call: TRBJ1-5
v_call: TRBV7-2
cdr3_aa: CASSLQGNSNQPQHF
cdr3_nt: TGTGCCAGCAGCTTACAGGGAAATAGCAATCAGCCCCAGCATTTT

d_call: TRBD2
clone_size: few
j_call: TRBJ2-3
v_call: TRBV6-1
cdr3_aa: CASSPGLATDTQYF
cdr3_nt: TGTGCCAGCAGTCCAGGACTAGCCACAGATACGCAGTATTTT

d_call: -
clone_size: once
j_call: TRBJ1-1
v_call: TRBV7-2
cdr3_aa: CASSLEGHTEAFF
cdr3_nt: TGTGCCAGCAGCTTAGAGGGCCACACTGAAGCTTTCTTT

d_call: -
clone_size: -
j_call: TRBJ2-7
v_call: TRBV7-9
cdr3_aa: CASSLAFQARWEQYF
cdr3_nt: TGTGCCAGCAGCTTAGCGTTCCAGGCCAGATGGGAGCAGTACTTC

d_call: -
clone_size: many
j_call: TRBJ2-5
v_call: TRBV7-2
cdr3_aa: CASSLRTGETQYF
cdr3_nt: TGTGCCAGCAGCCTCCGCACGGGGGAGACCCAGTACTTC

d_call: TRBD2
clone_size: many
j_call: TRBJ2-2
v_call: TRBV28
cdr3_aa: CASRPGTSGGELFF
cdr3_nt: TGTGCCAGCAGGCCCGGGACTAGCGGCGGGGAGCTGTTTTTT

d_call: TRBD1
clone_size: -
j_call: TRBJ1-4
v_call: TRBV19
cdr3_aa: CASSIGQGAGNEKLFF
cdr3_nt: TGTGCCAGTAGTATCGGTCAGGGGGCAGGAAATGAAAAACTGTTTTTT

d_call: -
clone_size: -
j_call: TRBJ1-1
v_call: TRBV5-1
cdr3_aa: CASIETAGSPEAFF
cdr3_nt: TGCGCCAGCATCGAGACAGCGGGATCCCCTGAAGCTTTCTTT

d_call: TRBD1
clone_size: -
j_call: TRBJ1-1
v_call: TRBV6-6
cdr3_aa: CASSYSEGAAEAFF
cdr3_nt: TGTGCCAGCAGTTACTCGGAGGGGGCAGCTGAAGCTTTCTTT

d_call: -
clone_size: -
j_call: TRBJ2-2
v_call: TRBV11-2
cdr3_aa: CASSTHAPGNAGELFF
cdr3_nt: TGTGCCAGCAGCACACACGCCCCGGGGAACGCCGGGGAGCTGTTTTTT